This TCR beta chain came from a study of beta chain features in type 1 diabetes (dated by TCRdb to 2017 to 2018). At the level of the whole study: Mean age, gender distribution, total cell number and subset yield were not different between patients and healthy donors. A total of 100 million to 110 million sorted cells were examined across all samples, and a strong correlation was observed between cell number per subset and RNA yield. The study compared the TCRB repertoires of sorted circulating CD4+ T cell subsets in recently diagnosed type 1 diabetes patients with those in matched healthy donors. Naive and central memory subsets were obtained from all 28 donors, but regulatory and stem cell-like memory subsets were isolated from only 8 patients and roughly eight healthy donors. The paper's findings and limits, for the study overall: Because the HLA sub-analyses included only small numbers of individuals, any influence of HLA type on TCRB rearrangement was left unresolved. Naive, central memory and regulatory TCRB repertoires appeared to be more similar among patients than among healthy donors. Shorter templates might have been favored by PCR, but patient and control samples were amplified and corrected together, so both groups would have been affected equally by any skew. Type 1 diabetes patients showed a moderate but significant shortening of TCRB CDR3 length in all four CD4+ subsets. Because cDNA rather than genomic DNA was sequenced, highly expressing activated cells could have been over-represented, although no difference in activation and CD3 levels was found between groups. At VDJ recombination sites, patients with type 1 diabetes made fewer insertions and deleted more nucleotides, a pattern implying thymic rearrangement abnormalities.

A single peripheral blood draw of 95 to 150 mL on average was collected from each donor into heparinised tubes. A BD FACSAria II and a panel including CD45RO, CCR7, CD25, CD127, CD95 and CD27 were used to sort naive, central memory, regulatory and stem cell-like memory CD4+ T cells. A purity above 95% was achieved for all sorted populations. PBMCs were isolated immediately by Lymphoprep density gradient centrifugation and stained directly without culture. So that batch effects would be minimized, each experiment stained and sorted samples in pairs, pairing one healthy donor with one patient. This clone was seen more than once but under ten times. What this receptor recognizes is not known. Within one base of it there is no much larger clone, and no base qualities were kept. Inclusive of the bounding cysteine and phenylalanine, the CDR3 is 14 residues long. Here the CDR3 DNA is all that survives: 42 bases in frame from base 1. Deletion took 5 bases off V and 1 base off J, with a span of 11 bases between the germline ends. Looking up the germline V gene yields CDR1 MDHEN and CDR2 SYDVKM.

The entire amount of isolated RNA was reverse transcribed using the High Capacity cDNA Reverse Transcription Kit, so the sequenced TCRB transcripts were expressed ones. Deep immunoSEQ sequencing was performed on naive, central memory and regulatory T cell samples, with an average of roughly 3.6 million total reads per sample. After sorted cells were lysed in RLT buffer, RNA was extracted with DNase-treated RNeasy Micro or Mini kits, with the choice depending on cell number. To prevent cross-contamination, every cell subset was processed on its own, while patient and healthy donor samples were processed together. The immunoSEQ multiplex PCR was used to amplify TCRB sequences from cDNA, generating 87-bp fragments that spanned the CDR3 region. Amplicons were sequenced on the Illumina HiSeq platform. The source study handled its data this way. Synthetic template baselines were used to correct PCR bias computationally, reads within Hamming distance 2 were collapsed together, and singletons that could not be merged were discarded. By aligning reads against IMGT, V, D and J genes, CDR3 length, and insertions or deletions at six rearrangement sites were assigned. Within each subset, clonotype counts were normalized to sorted cell number, after which true diversity and Gini coefficients were computed with the tcR R package. The overlap coefficient, calculated on TCRB nucleotide sequences, was used to quantify repertoire sharing. Out-of-frame TCRB sequences from naive cells were analyzed to stand in for the pre-selection repertoire. TCRdb took this table from immuneACCESS and kept in-frame rearrangements with V and J called. Such tables lack part of the clones; where checked against another copy, unresolved V genes explain under half of the gap, and the rest is unexplained. The V and J calls and clone size are taken from that table; D and trimming were inferred from the DNA. The sample profile shows about 700,000 clones; about an eighth of them were found once. The biggest ten clones account for 0.02% to 0.025% of the sample.

The V and J genes are TRBV28 and TRBJ1-1; confidence is insufficient to name the D gene. Sequencing was done on a sample of naive CD4+ T cells from blood. The cell subset or site label, as the study defines it: true naive CD4+ T cells. The TCR sequence derives from a man aged 18 to 29 with type 1 diabetes. The CDR3 is CASSTNNGNTEAFF. The nucleotide sequence is given as TGTGCCAGCAGTACCAACAATGGGAACACTGAAGCTTTCTTT.